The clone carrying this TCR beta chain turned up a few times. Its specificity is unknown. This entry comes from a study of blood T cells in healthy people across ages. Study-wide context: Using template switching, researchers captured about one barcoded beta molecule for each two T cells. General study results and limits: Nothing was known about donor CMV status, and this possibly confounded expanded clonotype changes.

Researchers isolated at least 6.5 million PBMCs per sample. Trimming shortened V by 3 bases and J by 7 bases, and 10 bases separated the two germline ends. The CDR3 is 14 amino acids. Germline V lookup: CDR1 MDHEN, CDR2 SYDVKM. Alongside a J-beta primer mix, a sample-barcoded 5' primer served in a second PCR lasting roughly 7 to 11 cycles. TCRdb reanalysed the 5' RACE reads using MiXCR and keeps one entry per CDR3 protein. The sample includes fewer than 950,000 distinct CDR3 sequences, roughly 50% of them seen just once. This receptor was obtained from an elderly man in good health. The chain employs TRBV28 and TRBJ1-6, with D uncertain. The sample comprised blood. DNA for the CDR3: TGTGCCAGCAGTTTCGTGGGAAGGAATTCACCCCTCCACTTT. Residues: CASSFVGRNSPLHF.